This entry lists 28 T cell receptor beta chains sequenced from one sample in a study of cytomegalovirus exposure and HLA in healthy donors. 13 Jbeta primers and 60 Vbeta primers were used for the PCR. Generated by immunoSEQ multiplex PCR, the TCRdb table keeps only in-frame clones and is missing some. In the table there are about 160,000 clones, roughly three quarters of which are singletons. The sample comprised PBMCs. The receptors derive from a man in his 60s in good health and CMV-seronegative.

The genes are TRBV5-1 and TRBJ2-6; D gene unclear. CDR1 is SGHRS, CDR2 YFSETQ, per germline. CDR3 length: 14 residues. Trimming shortened V by 0 bases and J by 4 bases, and 5 bases separated the two germline ends. The CDR3 loop is CASSLGSGANVLTF. The CDR3 DNA reads as TGCGCCAGCAGCTTGGGGAGCGGGGCCAACGTCCTGACTTTC. Combining the CDR3 with reference TRBV5-1 and TRBJ2-6 gives the whole variable domain KAGVTQTPRYLIKTRGQQVTLSCSPISGHRSVSWYQQTPGQGLQFLFEYFSETQRNKGNFPGRFSGRQFSNSRSEMNVSTLELGDSALYLCASSLGSGANVLTFGAGSRLTVL.

The J gene is TRBJ2-3, the V gene TRBV13; no clear D. The germline V gene has CDR1 PRHDT and CDR2 FYEKMQ (reference sequence). Trimming stripped 3 bases from V and 0 bases from J, with 7 bases between. The CDR3 spans 14 residues. DNA for the CDR3: TGTGCCAGCAGCTTTGTAACTAGCACAGATACGCAGTATTTT. Encoded protein: CASSFVTSTDTQYF.

The chain is built from TRBV6-5 and TRBJ2-7; 10 positions match TRBD2. The CDR3 runs to 14 residues. Germline loops: CDR1 MNHEY, CDR2 SVGAGI. V trimming: 10 bases; J trimming: 6 bases; junction bases outside the gene matches: 12. DNA of the CDR3: TGTGCCACAGGGTCCGGACTAGCGGCAAGCGAGCAGTACTTC. It translates to CATGSGLAASEQYF.

This rearrangement joins TRBV7-9 to TRBJ2-7, with a possible D match to TRBD2 (6 bases). CDR1 is SEHNR and CDR2 is FQNEAQ in the germline V gene (reference sequence). The CDR3 has 16 residues. V shed 0 bases and J shed 5 bases, with 17 bases lying between them. CDR3 residues: CASSLAPRGPHNEQYF. The CDR3 nucleotides read TGTGCCAGCAGCTTAGCTCCGCGGGGACCCCATAACGAGCAGTACTTC.

This clone was seen a handful of times. The chain recombines TRBV27 with TRBJ2-2; D may be TRBD2 (7 bases). The CDR3 length is 16 residues. CDR1 is MNHEY, CDR2 SMNVEV, per germline (reference sequence). The V end was cut by 7 bases, the J end by 7 bases, with 22 bases between. The CDR3 region is CASNEGGGPGFGELFF. The CDR3 region has the DNA TGTGCCAGCAACGAAGGGGGAGGGCCAGGATTCGGGGAGCTGTTTTTT.

V gene TRBV7-8 combines with J gene TRBJ2-7; perhaps TRBD2 as D (6 bases). The CDR3 is 16 residues long. Trimming removed 0 bases at V and 2 bases at J, with 14 bases between. Germline V lookup: CDR1 SGHVS, CDR2 FQNEAQ. The CDR3 DNA is TGTGCCAGCAGCTTAGCGTTGGGTAGCGGCGCCTACGAGCAGTACTTC. Translated, it gives CASSLALGSGAYEQYF.

This clone has a handful of counts. The J gene is TRBJ2-4, the V gene TRBV6-1, with 7 bases aligning to TRBD1. CDR1 is MNHNS and CDR2 is SASEGT in the germline V gene. The J segment lost 0 bases and the V segment lost 3 bases, leaving 11 bases of the junction unmatched. The CDR3 has 18 residues. CDR3 nucleotides: TGTGCCAGCAGTGACACCACCCGGGACAGCGGAGCCAAAAACATTCAGTACTTC. Its protein product is CASSDTTRDSGAKNIQYF.

J is TRBJ2-5 and V is TRBV9; 13 positions match TRBD2. J gave up 4 bases and V 2 bases, and 2 bases lay outside the gene matches. There are 15 residues in the CDR3. Germline assignment: CDR1 SGDLS and CDR2 YYNGEE. Here the CDR3 reads CASSVGTSGVETQYF. Here the CDR3 DNA reads TGTGCCAGCAGCGTCGGGACTAGCGGGGTAGAGACCCAGTACTTC.

Worth noting for this clone: The sample holds other DNA sequences that translate to the same CDR3. The chain is built from TRBV6-5 and TRBJ2-7, with a tentative D call TRBD2 (6 bases). CDR3 size: 15 residues. The germline V gene encodes CDR1 MNHEY and CDR2 SVGAGI. V lost 6 bases to trimming and J lost 2 bases, with 17 bases between them. The DNA of the CDR3 is TGTGCCAGCAGCTCTAGAGCGGGCCCAACCTACGAGCAGTACTTC. Its translation is CASSSRAGPTYEQYF.

The V and J genes are TRBV27 and TRBJ1-5, with D possibly being TRBD1 (5 bases). This CDR3 is built from 16 residues. The germline CDR1 and CDR2 sequences are MNHEY and SMNVEV (reference sequence). V was cut by 1 base and J by 5 bases, with 15 bases left in between. CDR3: CASSLWSPGSDQPQHF. CDR3 nucleotides: TGTGCCAGCAGTTTATGGTCCCCAGGGTCGGATCAGCCCCAGCATTTT.

This chain uses TRBV6-4 with TRBJ1-2; 7 bases agree with TRBD1. CDR1 MRHNA and CDR2 SNTAGT come from the germline V gene. V shed 6 bases, J shed 6 bases, and the junction held 7 bases outside the gene matches. There are 13 residues in the CDR3. CDR3 DNA: TGTGCCAGCAGCCCACAGGGGCGGGATGGCTACACCTTC. This codes for CASSPQGRDGYTF.

The chain has TRBV7-2 and TRBJ1-2; the D gene is possibly TRBD1 (5 bases). V lost 4 bases and J 8 bases, leaving 29 bases between the germline ends. The germline V gene encodes CDR1 SGHTA and CDR2 FQGNSA. This CDR3 is built from 18 residues. The CDR3 nucleotides are TGTGCCAGCAGCTGGTCCCCGGGGGGAGGGTCAGACCCGGGGGGCTACACCTTC. Translation gives CASSWSPGGGSDPGGYTF.

This clone came up a few times. This chain joins TRBV27 and TRBJ2-2; D not resolved. This CDR3 is built from 15 residues. CDR1 MNHEY and CDR2 SMNVEV come from the germline V gene (reference sequence). Trimming shortened V by 2 bases and J by 4 bases, and 11 bases separated the two germline ends. The CDR3 nucleotides read TGTGCCAGCAGTTTAGTCAGTTTCGCCACCGGGGAGCTGTTTTTT. It encodes CASSLVSFATGELFF.

This rearrangement joins TRBV7-2 to TRBJ2-1, with 11 bases that match TRBD2. The CDR3 has 17 amino acids. V lost 3 bases and J lost 5; bases outside the gene matches: 9. CDR1 SGHTA and CDR2 FQGNSA come from the germline V gene. Here the CDR3 DNA reads TGTGCCAGCAGCTTCCTAGCGGGGGGTGCCAATAACAATGAGCAGTTCTTC. It codes for CASSFLAGGANNNEQFF. The variable domain in full, completed from reference TRBV7-2 and TRBJ2-1, reads GAGVSQSPSNKVTEKGKDVELRCDPISGHTALYWYRQSLGQGLEFLIYFQGNSAPDKSGLPSDRFSAERTGGSVSTLTIQRTQQEDSAVYLCASSFLAGGANNNEQFFGPGTRLTVL.

The J gene is TRBJ2-5, the V gene TRBV5-1; 11 bases line up with TRBD2. Germline V gives CDR1 SGHRS, CDR2 YFSETQ. The V and J ends lost 8 bases and 2 bases, in that order; junction bases with no gene match: 11. CDR3 size: 16 residues. CDR3 residues: CASRTSGGPIQETQYF. CDR3 DNA: TGCGCCAGTCGAACTAGCGGGGGCCCGATACAAGAGACCCAGTACTTC.

This chain links TRBV6-5 with TRBJ2-7, with 7 bases that match TRBD2. Germline V gene sequence: CDR1 MNHEY, CDR2 SVGAGI. The V segment lost 2 bases and the J segment 4 bases; nucleotides outside the gene matches: 5. CDR3 length equals 14 residues. In DNA, the CDR3 is TGTGCCAGCAGTTACGGGAGGGGCCCATACGAGCAGTACTTC. Its protein is CASSYGRGPYEQYF.

V is TRBV2 and J is TRBJ1-4; D gene uncertain. The CDR3 sequence is 12 residues long. Trimming cost V 5 bases and J 14 bases, with 15 bases left between them. Germline V CDR1 and CDR2: SNHLY, FYNNEI. CDR3 sequence (DNA): TGTGCCAGCAGTCCACAAGGACTGGGGCTGTTTTTT. Its translation: CASSPQGLGLFF. The full variable domain, with the rest looked up from reference TRBV2 and TRBJ1-4, is EPEVTQTPSHQVTQMGQEVILRCVPISNHLYFYWYRQILGQKVEFLVSFYNNEISEKSEIFDDQFSVERPDGSNFTLKIRSTKLEDSAMYFCASSPQGLGLFFGSGTQLSVL.

In DNA, the CDR3 is TGCGCCAGCAGCTTGGACGGACAGGGGGAAAATGAAAAACTGTTTTTT. It encodes CASSLDGQGENEKLFF. This chain links TRBV5-1 with TRBJ1-4; 10 nucleotides align to TRBD1. Per germline, CDR1 SGHRS and CDR2 YFSETQ. J lost 5 bases, V lost 0 bases, and 4 bases had no gene match. CDR3 length equals 16 residues. Full variable domain (rest looked up from reference TRBV5-1 and TRBJ1-4): KAGVTQTPRYLIKTRGQQVTLSCSPISGHRSVSWYQQTPGQGLQFLFEYFSETQRNKGNFPGRFSGRQFSNSRSEMNVSTLELGDSALYLCASSLDGQGENEKLFFGSGTQLSVL.

V usage is TRBV5-6 and J usage is TRBJ1-2; 8 nucleotides align to TRBD1. The CDR3 consists of 16 residues. The junction had 9 bases not matched to a gene; V was cut back by 5 bases and J by 0 bases. Germline V gene sequence: CDR1 SGHDT, CDR2 YYEEEE. The CDR3 region has the DNA TGTGCCAGCAGGCTCTATGGACAGGGATCTAACTATGGCTACACCTTC. It codes for CASRLYGQGSNYGYTF.

The chain recombines TRBV4-3 with TRBJ2-7; 9 bases map to TRBD2. CDR1 LGHNA and CDR2 YSLEER come from the germline V gene. The CDR3 covers 18 residues. The J segment lost 0 bases and the V segment lost 1 base, leaving 10 bases of the junction unmatched. The CDR3 bases are TGCGCCAGCAGCCAAGGGTTGGGTAGCGGGAGCTCCTCCTACGAGCAGTACTTC. Translation: CASSQGLGSGSSSYEQYF.

J is TRBJ1-2 and V is TRBV11-2; 7 positions agree with TRBD1. This CDR3 has 13 amino acids. Germline CDR1 and CDR2: SGHAT and FQNNGV. J gave up 3 bases and V 4 bases, and 2 bases lay outside the gene matches. Written as DNA, the CDR3 is TGTGCCAGCAGCTCCGACAGGGACTATGGCTACACCTTC. It yields the protein CASSSDRDYGYTF.

The chain links TRBV7-9 to TRBJ2-3; weak D call: TRBD2 (7 bases). Germline V gene sequence: CDR1 SEHNR, CDR2 FQNEAQ (reference sequence). The CDR3 loop spans 15 amino acids. Trimming left V 5 bases short and J 3 bases short, with 15 bases between. The CDR3 here is CASSRPGGATDTQYF. The CDR3 nucleotides read TGTGCCAGCAGCCGGCCTGGGGGGGCTACAGATACGCAGTATTTT.

The chain uses TRBV29-1 and TRBJ2-3; a possible D gene is TRBD2 (6 bases). This CDR3 is 13 amino acids long. CDR1 is SQVTM, CDR2 ANQGSEA, per germline. The V and J ends lost 7 bases and 6 bases respectively, with 17 bases between them. CDR3 nucleotides: TGCAGCGACTGCGGGATACCACGCGATACGCAGTATTTT. Its protein product is CSDCGIPRDTQYF.

This chain links TRBV7-2 with TRBJ2-1, with 10 bases matching TRBD2. Per the germline V gene, CDR1 is SGHTA and CDR2 is FQGNSA. This CDR3 has 16 residues. V gave up 1 base and J gave up 10 bases; unmatched junction bases: 10. Written as DNA, the CDR3 is TGTGCCAGCAGCTTAGGGCCCCTAGCGGGAGCCGAAGAGCAGTTCTTC. Its protein product is CASSLGPLAGAEEQFF.

This chain connects TRBV16 to TRBJ1-2; TRBD1 agrees at 7 bases. V lost 0 bases and J lost 6; bases outside the gene matches: 4. Germline V CDR1 and CDR2: KGHSY, FQNENV. This CDR3 spans 14 amino acids. Here the CDR3 DNA reads TGTGCCAGCAGCCAATCCCGACAGGGCGATGGCTACACCTTC. It is translated as CASSQSRQGDGYTF. Full variable domain (outside the CDR3, taken from reference TRBV16 and TRBJ1-2): GEEVAQTPKHLVRGEGQKAKLYCAPIKGHSYVFWYQQVLKNEFKFLISFQNENVFDETGMPKERFSAKCLPNSPCSLEIQATKLEDSAVYFCASSQSRQGDGYTFGSGTRLTVV.

The V gene is TRBV28, the J gene TRBJ2-5; TRBD2 agrees at 9 bases. Germline V gene lookup returns CDR1 MDHEN and CDR2 SYDVKM. The CDR3 runs 14 residues. V was clipped by 5 bases and J by 7 bases; unmatched bases: 8. CDR3 bases: TGTGCCAGCAGTGCGGCTAGCGGGGTTTCGACCCAGTACTTC. It is translated as CASSAASGVSTQYF.

The chain recombines TRBV29-1 with TRBJ2-7, with TRBD1 identical over 7 bases. The CDR3 has 13 residues. CDR1 is SQVTM and CDR2 is ANQGSEA in the germline V gene. Trimming took 4 bases from V and 3 from J; bases not matched to a gene: 6. CDR3 DNA sequence: TGCAGCGTTGGACGACAGGGAAACTACGAGCAGTACTTC. It specifies CSVGRQGNYEQYF.

With respect to this clone: The sample holds other DNA sequences that translate to the same CDR3. The V gene is TRBV9, the J gene TRBJ2-2; the D gene is possibly TRBD2 (5 bases). Trimming removed 0 bases from V and 5 bases from J, with 11 bases in between. Germline assignment: CDR1 SGDLS and CDR2 YYNGEE. The CDR3 has 15 residues. The CDR3 reads CASSVGLANTGELFF. The CDR3 DNA reads TGTGCCAGCAGCGTAGGTCTAGCAAATACCGGGGAGCTGTTTTTT.